Listed below are T cell receptor beta chains from one sample, sequenced in a study of Tregs in tolerant kidney transplant recipients. Measured with immunoSEQ multiplex PCR; TCRdb has only the in-frame clones, and not every one. The sample consists of 200,000 to 300,000 clones, about 80% of them appearing once. Specimen: CD4+ T cells from blood. The receptors shown here come from a human donor in good health. CDR3s include the opening cysteine and the closing phenylalanine or tryptophan. The order of the fields is J gene, D gene, CDR3 length, clone size, V gene, CDR3 DNA, CDR3 protein. D genes are given only for firm matches. The size entry is marked missing in some rows and otherwise reads once, few, many or a size class.

j_gene: TRBJ2-7; d_gene: TRBD2; len: 13; abundance: .; v_gene: TRBV6-5; CDR3nt: TGTGCCAGCAGTTGGGAGGGTGCCTACGAGCAGTACTTC; CDR3aa: CASSWEGAYEQYF
j_gene: TRBJ2-3; d_gene: TRBD1; len: 14; abundance: .; v_gene: TRBV6-1; CDR3nt: TGTGCCAGCACCGAGACAGGGCTCACAGATACGCAGTATTTT; CDR3aa: CASTETGLTDTQYF
j_gene: TRBJ1-1; d_gene: .; len: 13; abundance: .; v_gene: TRBV7-3; CDR3nt: TGTGCCAGCAGTCCTGACGGCAACACTGAAGCTTTCTTT; CDR3aa: CASSPDGNTEAFF
j_gene: TRBJ2-7; d_gene: TRBD1; len: 13; abundance: .; v_gene: TRBV19; CDR3nt: TGTGCCAGTAGTATTGGGGGACAGGGCGAGCAGTACTTC; CDR3aa: CASSIGGQGEQYF
j_gene: TRBJ2-7; d_gene: TRBD2; len: 13; abundance: .; v_gene: TRBV10-2; CDR3nt: TGCGCCAGCGGGGTGACTAGCCCCTACGAGCAGTACTTC; CDR3aa: CASGVTSPYEQYF
j_gene: TRBJ1-2; d_gene: TRBD1; len: 14; abundance: .; v_gene: TRBV6-5; CDR3nt: TGTGCCAGCAGTCACATAGACAGGGGTTATGGCTACACCTTC; CDR3aa: CASSHIDRGYGYTF
j_gene: TRBJ1-2; d_gene: .; len: 14; abundance: .; v_gene: TRBV4-2; CDR3nt: TGTGCCAGCAGCCAAGATCAGGGCCGGAATGGCTACACCTTC; CDR3aa: CASSQDQGRNGYTF
j_gene: TRBJ2-5; d_gene: TRBD2; len: 15; abundance: .; v_gene: TRBV18; CDR3nt: TGTGCCAGCTCAACACGACAGCGGGAGGGCAAGACCCAGTACTTC; CDR3aa: CASSTRQREGKTQYF
j_gene: TRBJ1-4; d_gene: TRBD1; len: 15; abundance: once; v_gene: TRBV18; CDR3nt: TGTGCCAGCTCACCACCGGGACAGAGTAATGAAAAACTGTTTTTT; CDR3aa: CASSPPGQSNEKLFF
j_gene: TRBJ1-4; d_gene: TRBD1; len: 17; abundance: .; v_gene: TRBV11-2; CDR3nt: TGTGCCAGCAGCTTAGAGCCCCGGGCGGGACAGGGCGGAAGGCTGTTTTTT; CDR3aa: CASSLEPRAGQGGRLFF
j_gene: TRBJ1-1; d_gene: .; len: 12; abundance: .; v_gene: TRBV5-4; CDR3nt: TGTGCCAGCAGTTGGCAGCACACTGAAGCTTTCTTT; CDR3aa: CASSWQHTEAFF
j_gene: TRBJ2-2; d_gene: .; len: 15; abundance: .; v_gene: TRBV5-5; CDR3nt: TGTGCCAGCAGCACAGCTAGGGTAAACACCGGGGAGCTGTTTTTT; CDR3aa: CASSTARVNTGELFF
j_gene: TRBJ2-2; d_gene: .; len: 14; abundance: .; v_gene: TRBV5-4; CDR3nt: TGTGCCAGCAGCTTACCCACTTCCACCGGGGAGCTGTTTTTT; CDR3aa: CASSLPTSTGELFF
j_gene: TRBJ2-7; d_gene: .; len: 14; abundance: few; v_gene: TRBV11-2; CDR3nt: TGTGCCAGCAGCCGCCAAATAGAGGGCTACGAGCAGTACTTC; CDR3aa: CASSRQIEGYEQYF
j_gene: TRBJ2-7; d_gene: TRBD1; len: 13; abundance: .; v_gene: TRBV5-6; CDR3nt: TGTGCCAGCAGCCAGGACAGGGACTACGAGCAGTACTTC; CDR3aa: CASSQDRDYEQYF
j_gene: TRBJ1-1; d_gene: .; len: 14; abundance: .; v_gene: TRBV7-3; CDR3nt: TGTGCCAGCAGCTTAACAGGAGGGAACACTGAAGCTTTCTTT; CDR3aa: CASSLTGGNTEAFF
j_gene: TRBJ2-3; d_gene: .; len: 16; abundance: .; v_gene: TRBV11-3; CDR3nt: TGTGCCAGCAGCTTAGCGCCTAGGGGAAGCACAGATACGCAGTATTTT; CDR3aa: CASSLAPRGSTDTQYF
j_gene: TRBJ1-1; d_gene: .; len: 13; abundance: .; v_gene: TRBV18; CDR3nt: TGTGCCAGCTCAGCATCCAGGGACACTGAAGCTTTCTTT; CDR3aa: CASSASRDTEAFF
j_gene: TRBJ2-7; d_gene: .; len: 12; abundance: .; v_gene: TRBV27; CDR3nt: TGTGCCAGCAGGACCGGTGCCTACGAGCAGTACTTC; CDR3aa: CASRTGAYEQYF
j_gene: TRBJ1-1; d_gene: .; len: 15; abundance: few; v_gene: TRBV5-1; CDR3nt: TGCGCCAGCAGCCTGATCGAGGCAGGGGCCACTGAAGCTTTCTTT; CDR3aa: CASSLIEAGATEAFF
j_gene: TRBJ1-5; d_gene: .; len: 16; abundance: .; v_gene: TRBV4-1; CDR3nt: TGCGCCAGCAGCCAGCGGACAGTGCTCAGCAATCAGCCCCAGCATTTT; CDR3aa: CASSQRTVLSNQPQHF
j_gene: TRBJ2-7; d_gene: TRBD2; len: 15; abundance: .; v_gene: TRBV25-1; CDR3nt: TGTGCCAGCAGTGATCCGGGAGGGACTACCTACGAGCAGTACTTC; CDR3aa: CASSDPGGTTYEQYF
j_gene: TRBJ1-1; d_gene: TRBD1; len: 15; abundance: once; v_gene: TRBV10-3; CDR3nt: TGTGCCATCAGTGGAAGGGACAGGGACTGGTCTGAAGCTTTCTTT; CDR3aa: CAISGRDRDWSEAFF
j_gene: TRBJ1-6; d_gene: TRBD1; len: 17; abundance: .; v_gene: TRBV18; CDR3nt: TGTGCCAGCTCACTTATCCGGGACAGGGGGATGAATTCACCCCTCCACTTT; CDR3aa: CASSLIRDRGMNSPLHF
j_gene: TRBJ1-5; d_gene: TRBD1; len: 12; abundance: .; v_gene: TRBV2; CDR3nt: TGTGCCAGCAGTGTGGAGGGGGCGCCCCAGCATTTT; CDR3aa: CASSVEGAPQHF
j_gene: TRBJ1-4; d_gene: .; len: 15; abundance: .; v_gene: TRBV7-8; CDR3nt: TGTGCCAGCAGGCAAAGACCCTCAACTAATGAAAAACTGTTTTTT; CDR3aa: CASRQRPSTNEKLFF
j_gene: TRBJ2-7; d_gene: TRBD1; len: 15; abundance: .; v_gene: TRBV5-6; CDR3nt: TGTGCCAGCAGCTTAGGGGACAGGATGAACTACGAGCAGTACTTC; CDR3aa: CASSLGDRMNYEQYF
j_gene: TRBJ1-2; d_gene: .; len: 12; abundance: .; v_gene: TRBV7-8; CDR3nt: TGTGCCAGCAGTAAGTCGTCCTATGGCTACACCTTC; CDR3aa: CASSKSSYGYTF
j_gene: TRBJ1-3; d_gene: .; len: 14; abundance: .; v_gene: TRBV6-1; CDR3nt: TGTGCCAGCAGTGTGTCCGGCTCTGGAAACACCATATATTTT; CDR3aa: CASSVSGSGNTIYF
j_gene: TRBJ2-1; d_gene: .; len: 13; abundance: .; v_gene: TRBV5-1; CDR3nt: TGCGCCAGCAGAAATAGCTCCTACAATGAGCAGTTCTTC; CDR3aa: CASRNSSYNEQFF
j_gene: TRBJ1-3; d_gene: .; len: 14; abundance: .; v_gene: TRBV7-2; CDR3nt: TGTGCCAGCAGCTTGTCTCTCGCGGCGATCACCATATATTTT; CDR3aa: CASSLSLAAITIYF
j_gene: TRBJ2-1; d_gene: TRBD1; len: 13; abundance: .; v_gene: TRBV4-1; CDR3nt: TGCGCCAGCAGCCAAGGGACAGGGTATGAGCAGTTCTTC; CDR3aa: CASSQGTGYEQFF
j_gene: TRBJ1-3; d_gene: .; len: 13; abundance: .; v_gene: TRBV7-9; CDR3nt: TGTGCCAGCAGCTCTCGACGGAGCCACACCATATATTTT; CDR3aa: CASSSRRSHTIYF
j_gene: TRBJ1-1; d_gene: .; len: 13; abundance: .; v_gene: TRBV6-5; CDR3nt: TGTGCCAGCAGTTACCAGGTTAACACTGAAGCTTTCTTT; CDR3aa: CASSYQVNTEAFF
j_gene: TRBJ1-2; d_gene: TRBD1; len: 16; abundance: .; v_gene: TRBV6-6; CDR3nt: TGTGCCAGCAGTTACCCCTCCGGGACAGGAGGGTATGGCTACACCTTC; CDR3aa: CASSYPSGTGGYGYTF
j_gene: TRBJ2-7; d_gene: TRBD1; len: 15; abundance: .; v_gene: TRBV6-5; CDR3nt: TGTGCCAGCAGTTACCAAACAGGGGCAGCCTACGAGCAGTACTTC; CDR3aa: CASSYQTGAAYEQYF
j_gene: TRBJ2-1; d_gene: TRBD1; len: 16; abundance: .; v_gene: TRBV7-9; CDR3nt: TGTGCCAGCAGCTTGGCCCCCGGGACAGGGCTCGATGAGCAGTTCTTC; CDR3aa: CASSLAPGTGLDEQFF
j_gene: TRBJ1-4; d_gene: .; len: 15; abundance: .; v_gene: TRBV19; CDR3nt: TGTGCCAGTAGTATACAGAGGCCAACTAATGAAAAACTGTTTTTT; CDR3aa: CASSIQRPTNEKLFF
j_gene: TRBJ1-1; d_gene: .; len: 14; abundance: .; v_gene: TRBV30; CDR3nt: TGTGCCTGGAGTGTAATTTTGTCCAGCACTGAAGCTTTCTTT; CDR3aa: CAWSVILSSTEAFF
j_gene: TRBJ2-5; d_gene: TRBD2; len: 16; abundance: once; v_gene: TRBV13; CDR3nt: TGTGCCAGCAGCCCCAGACTAGCGGGGGGCCGTGAGACCCAGTACTTC; CDR3aa: CASSPRLAGGRETQYF
j_gene: TRBJ2-7; d_gene: .; len: 13; abundance: .; v_gene: TRBV13; CDR3nt: TGTGCCAGCAGCTTAGTTGGGCCCCACGAGCAGTACTTC; CDR3aa: CASSLVGPHEQYF
j_gene: TRBJ1-3; d_gene: .; len: 16; abundance: .; v_gene: TRBV5-3; CDR3nt: TGTGCCAGAAGCTTGCCCCCCCCGGAGATCGGAAACACCATATATTTT; CDR3aa: CARSLPPPEIGNTIYF
j_gene: TRBJ1-5; d_gene: .; len: 20; abundance: .; v_gene: TRBV18; CDR3nt: TGTGCCAGCTCACCGGTCCTCCGCTTGGTAAGGGACACAAGCAATCAGCCCCAGCATTTT; CDR3aa: CASSPVLRLVRDTSNQPQHF
j_gene: TRBJ2-2; d_gene: TRBD1; len: 14; abundance: once; v_gene: TRBV5-1; CDR3nt: TGCGCCAGCAGCATTCGACAGGGGCCCGGGGAGCTGTTTTTT; CDR3aa: CASSIRQGPGELFF
j_gene: TRBJ1-6; d_gene: .; len: 16; abundance: .; v_gene: TRBV13; CDR3nt: TGTGCCAGCAGCCAGGCGGGCAGGGGTGATAATTCACCCCTCCACTTT; CDR3aa: CASSQAGRGDNSPLHF
j_gene: TRBJ2-1; d_gene: TRBD2; len: 15; abundance: .; v_gene: TRBV5-5; CDR3nt: TGTGCCAGCAGCACAATAGCGGGAGTAAGGAATGAGCAGTTCTTC; CDR3aa: CASSTIAGVRNEQFF
j_gene: TRBJ1-4; d_gene: TRBD1; len: 15; abundance: .; v_gene: TRBV18; CDR3nt: TGTGCCAGCTCACCGCAGACAGGGCTTAATGAAAAACTGTTTTTT; CDR3aa: CASSPQTGLNEKLFF
j_gene: TRBJ2-3; d_gene: TRBD2; len: 16; abundance: .; v_gene: TRBV5-1; CDR3nt: TGCGCCAGCAGCGACGGGACTAGCGGGCACGGAGATACGCAGTATTTT; CDR3aa: CASSDGTSGHGDTQYF
j_gene: TRBJ1-1; d_gene: TRBD1; len: 15; abundance: .; v_gene: TRBV19; CDR3nt: TGTGCCAGTAGTATAAGAAGGGGGCGAAACACTGAAGCTTTCTTT; CDR3aa: CASSIRRGRNTEAFF
j_gene: TRBJ2-3; d_gene: .; len: 12; abundance: .; v_gene: TRBV29-1; CDR3nt: TGCAGCGTTGACAGGGCGACGGATACGCAGTATTTT; CDR3aa: CSVDRATDTQYF